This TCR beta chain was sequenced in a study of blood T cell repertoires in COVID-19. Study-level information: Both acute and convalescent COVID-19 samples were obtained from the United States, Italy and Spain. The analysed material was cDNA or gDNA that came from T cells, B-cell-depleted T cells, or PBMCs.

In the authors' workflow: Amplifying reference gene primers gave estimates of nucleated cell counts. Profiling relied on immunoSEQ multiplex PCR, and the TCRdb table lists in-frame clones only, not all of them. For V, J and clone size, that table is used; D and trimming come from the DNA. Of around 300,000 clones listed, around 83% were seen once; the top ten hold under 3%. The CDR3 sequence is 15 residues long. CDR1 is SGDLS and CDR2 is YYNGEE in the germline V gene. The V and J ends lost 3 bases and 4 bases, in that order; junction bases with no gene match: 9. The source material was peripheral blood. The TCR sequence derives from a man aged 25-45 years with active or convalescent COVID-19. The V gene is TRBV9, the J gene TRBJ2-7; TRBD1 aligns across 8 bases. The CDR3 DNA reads TGTGCCAGCAGCGCCGGGACAGGATTCCGGTACGAGCAGTACTTC. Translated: CASSAGTGFRYEQYF.